The 9 T cell receptor beta chains listed next were all sequenced from one sample in a study of cytomegalovirus exposure and HLA in healthy donors. The data were produced by immunoSEQ multiplex PCR, yet TCRdb's version contains in-frame clones alone and is incomplete. Of 80,000 to 100,000 clones listed, approximately 90% were seen once; the top ten hold roughly 2.1%. The sequenced sample consisted of PBMCs. Receptors were obtained from a man in his thirties or forties in good health and CMV-seronegative.

This rearrangement joins TRBV7-2 to TRBJ2-3, with TRBD1 as a possible D gene (6 bases). The germline CDR1 and CDR2 sequences are SGHTA and FQGNSA. V lost 0 bases to trimming and J lost 3 bases, with 10 bases between them. This CDR3 contains 15 residues. CDR3 region: CASSLAGAGTDTQYF. The CDR3 region has the DNA TGTGCCAGCAGCTTAGCGGGGGCGGGTACAGATACGCAGTATTTT.

This clone was detected only once. The J gene is TRBJ2-5, the V gene TRBV5-8, with D perhaps TRBD2 (6 bases). Per the germline V gene, CDR1 is SGHTS and CDR2 is YDEGEE. The V end lost 1 base, the J end lost 5 bases, and 15 bases lay between the germline ends. This CDR3 comprises 15 residues. CDR3 protein: CASSLTGVSWETQYF. CDR3 sequence (DNA): TGTGCCAGCAGCTTGACGGGAGTCAGCTGGGAGACCCAGTACTTC.

The J gene is TRBJ2-7, the V gene TRBV30; D perhaps matches TRBD2 (6 bases). Trimming cost V 4 bases and J 4 bases, with 8 bases left between them. Germline CDR1 GTSNPN, CDR2 SVGIG (reference sequence). CDR3 length: 11 amino acids. CDR3 region: CAWTGGYEQYF. Written as DNA, the CDR3 is TGTGCCTGGACCGGAGGGTACGAGCAGTACTTC.

This chain connects TRBV5-1 to TRBJ1-5; D is undetermined. Germline CDR1 SGHRS, CDR2 YFSETQ. V was cut by 2 bases and J by 0 bases, with 12 bases left in between. The CDR3 covers 16 residues. The chain's CDR3 is CASSFLPGNSNQPQHF. Here the CDR3 DNA reads TGCGCCAGCAGCTTTCTCCCGGGGAATAGCAATCAGCCCCAGCATTTT. Looking up the rest from reference TRBV5-1 and TRBJ1-5 gives the full variable domain: KAGVTQTPRYLIKTRGQQVTLSCSPISGHRSVSWYQQTPGQGLQFLFEYFSETQRNKGNFPGRFSGRQFSNSRSEMNVSTLELGDSALYLCASSFLPGNSNQPQHFGDGTRLSIL.

DNA for the CDR3: TGCGCCAGCAGCCAAACTAGCGGGTACCCCTACGAGCAGTACTTC. It translates to CASSQTSGYPYEQYF. The chain is built from TRBV4-1 and TRBJ2-7; 9 nucleotides match TRBD2. Germline V lookup: CDR1 MGHRA, CDR2 YSYEKL. Trimming at V came to 2 bases and at J to 2 bases, leaving 4 bases not matched to a gene. The CDR3 runs to 15 residues.

The chain is built from TRBV19 and TRBJ1-5, with D possibly TRBD1 on 5 matching bases. Germline CDR1 is LNHDA and CDR2 is SQIVND (reference sequence). V was shortened by 5 bases and J by 7 bases, with 12 bases between the two germline ends. This CDR3 contains 13 residues. The CDR3 DNA is TGTGCCAGTAGTGATTTCGGGGGACAGCCCCAGCATTTT. Translation gives CASSDFGGQPQHF.

This chain connects TRBV18 to TRBJ2-7; TRBD1 is a possible D gene (6 bases). Trimming left V 5 bases short and J 2 bases short, with 13 bases between. The CDR3 runs to 14 residues. The germline V gene encodes CDR1 KGHSH and CDR2 LQKENI. CDR3 sequence: CASSTSWDTYEQYF. DNA for the CDR3: TGTGCCAGCTCAACGTCATGGGACACCTACGAGCAGTACTTC.

This rearrangement joins TRBV11-1 to TRBJ2-2; D might be TRBD1 (6 bases). This CDR3 contains 17 residues. Trimming removed 3 bases from V and 3 bases from J, with 17 bases in between. Germline CDR1 SGHAT, CDR2 FQDESV (reference sequence). In DNA, the CDR3 is TGTGCCAGCAGCTTTGACAGGTTCACCCCTCACACCGGGGAGCTGTTTTTT. Encoded protein: CASSFDRFTPHTGELFF.

The rearrangement joins TRBV5-4 to TRBJ2-5; no clear D gene. Trimming left V 0 bases short and J 8 bases short, with 17 bases between. Germline-derived CDR1 and CDR2 are SGHNT and YYREEE (reference sequence). This CDR3 has 15 residues. The CDR3 loop reads CASSLDVKSQETQYF. In nucleotides, the CDR3 is TGTGCCAGCAGCTTGGACGTGAAGTCCCAGGAAACCCAGTACTTC.